The 8 T cell receptor beta chains given below trace back to one sample, sequenced in a study of OX40 agonist ivuxolimab in advanced cancers. Assay used: immunoSEQ multiplex PCR; TCRdb lists only in-frame clones, some missing. Seen here are some 80,000 clones, around nine tenths observed once, and the top ten hold roughly 4.9%. Sequencing was performed on CD4+ or CD8+ T cells sorted from blood, taken in a trial of the OX40 agonist ivuxolimab. The source is an adult with an advanced solid tumor such as melanoma, head and neck, liver or kidney cancer.

This chain uses TRBV7-2 with TRBJ2-2; D not resolved. This CDR3 has 15 amino acids. CDR1 and CDR2 from the germline V gene are SGHTA and FQGNSA. The V gene lost 0 bases and the J gene lost 3 bases, with 8 bases spanning the gap. The CDR3 here is CASSLAGTYTGELFF. The DNA of the CDR3 is TGTGCCAGCAGCTTAGCGGGCACCTACACCGGGGAGCTGTTTTTT.

This chain uses TRBV7-9 with TRBJ2-3; D uncertain. The CDR3 length is 14 residues. Germline loops: CDR1 SEHNR, CDR2 FQNEAQ (reference sequence). V was pared by 2 bases and J by 1 base, with 7 bases between. CDR3 coding DNA: TGTGCCAGCAGCTTAATTGCGGGCACAGATACGCAGTATTTT. It codes for CASSLIAGTDTQYF.

The genes are TRBV7-9 and TRBJ2-1; D unclear. This CDR3 spans 15 amino acids. Germline V gene sequence: CDR1 SEHNR, CDR2 FQNEAQ (reference sequence). V gave up 6 bases and J gave up 0 bases, with 12 bases separating them. The CDR3 region is CASSKEPHSYNEQFF. CDR3 nucleotide sequence: TGTGCCAGCAGTAAGGAGCCCCACTCCTACAATGAGCAGTTCTTC.

The chain links TRBV6-5 to TRBJ2-3, with D perhaps TRBD1 (5 bases). V shed 4 bases and J shed 5 bases, with 13 bases lying between them. This CDR3 comprises 14 residues. CDR1 and CDR2 from the germline V gene are MNHEY and SVGAGI. The CDR3 loop reads CASSSQGRGDTQYF. CDR3 DNA: TGTGCCAGCAGTTCCCAGGGAAGAGGAGATACGCAGTATTTT.

The rearrangement uses TRBV7-2 and TRBJ2-1, with D perhaps TRBD2 (7 bases). The V end was cut by 1 base, the J end by 2 bases, with 12 bases between. CDR1 SGHTA and CDR2 FQGNSA come from the germline V gene. The CDR3 totals 16 residues. The CDR3 protein is CASSLVGGAAYNEQFF. As DNA, the CDR3 is TGTGCCAGCAGCTTAGTAGGGGGGGCGGCCTACAATGAGCAGTTCTTC.

The rearrangement uses TRBV5-6 and TRBJ2-4; 7 positions agree with TRBD2. There are 16 residues in the CDR3. V dropped 4 bases and J dropped 0; count of bases not matched to a gene: 7. Per the germline V gene, CDR1 is SGHDT and CDR2 is YYEEEE. CDR3 nucleotides: TGTGCCAGCAGCGTCCGGGGGGTCTTAGCCAAAAACATTCAGTACTTC. It specifies CASSVRGVLAKNIQYF.

This chain connects TRBV4-1 to TRBJ2-2, with D possibly TRBD1 on 5 matching bases. The CDR3 has 14 residues. Germline CDR1 and CDR2: MGHRA and YSYEKL. V lost 7 bases and J lost 0, with 9 bases in between. The CDR3 loop is CASKDTANTGELFF. Here the CDR3 DNA reads TGCGCCAGCAAGGACACCGCGAACACCGGGGAGCTGTTTTTT.

This sequence joins TRBV15 and TRBJ2-3; D gene ambiguous. This CDR3 is built from 12 residues. Trimming took off 0 bases at V and 8 bases at J, with 6 bases between the two ends. The germline gives CDR1 LNHNV, CDR2 YYDKDF (reference sequence). The CDR3 loop is CATSRERSTQYF. The DNA for the CDR3 is TGTGCCACCAGCAGAGAACGGAGTACGCAGTATTTT.